This entry lists 25 T cell receptor beta chains sequenced from one sample in a study of shared clonotypes between healthy human individuals (dated by TCRdb to the early 2020s). Library construction relied on the immunoSEQ multiplex PCR assay. Here the immuneACCESS table is served through TCRdb, limited to in-frame sequences with V and J called. Missing clones are a known gap in these copies; in checked studies unresolved V genes cover under half, and the rest lacks a known reason. This sample gives 850,000 to 1,200,000 clones in total; roughly 70% of them show up just once. The top ten constitute around 1.4% of the sample. Specimen: memory CD4+ T cells sorted from blood. The cell subset or site label for this specimen denotes: CD45RA-negative fraction. The receptors derive from a man between 18 and 29 years old in good health.

The chain combines TRBV27 with TRBJ1-1; the D gene is possibly TRBD1 (5 bases). Germline V gives CDR1 MNHEY, CDR2 SMNVEV (reference sequence). The V end was cut by 8 bases, the J end by 4 bases, with 14 bases between. CDR3 length: 13 amino acids. The CDR3 region has the DNA TGTGCCAGCGGTCGACAGTTCCGCACTGAAGCTTTCTTT. The encoded protein is CASGRQFRTEAFF.

The V and J genes are TRBV7-8 and TRBJ2-2, with 9 bases fitting TRBD2. Germline V lookup: CDR1 SGHVS, CDR2 FQNEAQ. V shed 4 bases and J 3 bases; nucleotides not matched to a gene: 3. The CDR3 length is 15 residues. The chain's CDR3 is CASSWSGGHTGELFF. The CDR3 nucleotides are TGTGCCAGCAGCTGGAGCGGGGGGCACACCGGGGAGCTGTTTTTT.

The V call is TRBV6-4, the J call TRBJ2-4; 8 nucleotides align to TRBD1. The CDR3 covers 11 residues. Trimming took 5 bases from V and 13 from J; bases not matched to a gene: 4. The germline gives CDR1 MRHNA, CDR2 SNTAGT. The CDR3 DNA is TGTGCCAGCAGTTTGGGACAGGTACAGTACTTC. It translates to CASSLGQVQYF.

V and J are TRBV7-9 and TRBJ2-4; D is undetermined. V lost 1 base and J lost 0, with 16 bases in between. CDR3 length equals 18 residues. The germline V gene has CDR1 SEHNR and CDR2 FQNEAQ (reference sequence). CDR3 sequence (DNA): TGTGCCAGCAGCTTAGAGTTTTCCGCCAACCCAGCCAAAAACATTCAGTACTTC. This gives the protein CASSLEFSANPAKNIQYF.

This chain uses TRBV9 with TRBJ2-3; TRBD2 aligns across 9 bases. The CDR3 runs to 16 residues. In germline, CDR1 is SGDLS, CDR2 YYNGEE. V dropped 0 bases and J dropped 1; count of bases not matched to a gene: 3. CDR3 amino acids: CASSVAAGGGTDTQYF. The CDR3 DNA sequence: TGTGCCAGCAGCGTAGCGGCGGGAGGGGGCACAGATACGCAGTATTTT.

This clone was counted once. The V and J genes are TRBV6-6 and TRBJ1-4; TRBD1 aligns across 10 bases. CDR3 size: 15 residues. The J segment lost 8 bases and the V segment lost 1 base, leaving 4 bases of the junction unmatched. Germline V gene sequence: CDR1 MNHNY, CDR2 SVGAGI (reference sequence). CDR3 in amino acids: CASSYFGQGGEKLFF. The DNA of the CDR3 is TGTGCCAGCAGTTACTTCGGACAGGGGGGGGAAAAACTGTTTTTT.

The CDR3 sequence is CASSSDSGREYF. Written as DNA, the CDR3 is TGTGCCAGCAGCTCCGATAGCGGGAGGGAGTATTTT. The chain uses TRBV7-9 and TRBJ2-3; 11 nucleotides agree with TRBD2. V was clipped by 4 bases and J by 13 bases; unmatched bases: 4. The V gene's germline CDR1 is SEHNR and CDR2 FQNEAQ (reference sequence). The CDR3 sequence is 12 residues long.

This clone was seen a handful of times. The chain uses TRBV4-2 and TRBJ2-6; D gene unclear. V lost 0 bases to trimming and J lost 2 bases, with 5 bases between them. The length of the CDR3 is 15 residues. CDR1 and CDR2 (germline): LGHNA, YNFKEQ. CDR3 amino acids: CASSQDETGANVLTF. In DNA form, the CDR3 reads TGTGCCAGCAGCCAAGATGAAACTGGGGCCAACGTCCTGACTTTC.

This rearrangement joins TRBV7-2 to TRBJ1-6; the match to TRBD1 covers 7 bases. V gave up 5 bases and J gave up 7 bases; unmatched junction bases: 5. This CDR3 has 14 residues. Germline V gene data show CDR1 as SGHTA and CDR2 as FQGNSA. The CDR3: CASSPGQPNSPLHF. The CDR3 region has the DNA TGTGCCAGCAGCCCGGGACAGCCAAATTCACCCCTCCACTTT. The whole variable domain, filled in from reference TRBV7-2 and TRBJ1-6, reads GAGVSQSPSNKVTEKGKDVELRCDPISGHTALYWYRQSLGQGLEFLIYFQGNSAPDKSGLPSDRFSAERTGGSVSTLTIQRTQQEDSAVYLCASSPGQPNSPLHFGNGTRLTVT.

The chain couples TRBV19 to TRBJ1-1, with 8 bases fitting TRBD1. The V segment lost 7 bases and the J segment 1 base; nucleotides outside the gene matches: 5. The CDR3 totals 14 residues. Germline V lookup: CDR1 LNHDA, CDR2 SQIVND (reference sequence). The CDR3 region is CASKRTGPNTEAFF. The CDR3, as DNA: TGTGCCAGTAAGAGGACAGGGCCGAACACTGAAGCTTTCTTT.

V usage is TRBV2 and J usage is TRBJ1-2; tentative D call: TRBD1 (5 bases). The CDR3 has 16 amino acids. V lost 4 bases and J 0 bases, leaving 15 bases between the germline ends. In germline, CDR1 is SNHLY, CDR2 FYNNEI. CDR3 nucleotides: TGTGCCAGCAGTGGAACGGTCCCACAGGCTAACTATGGCTACACCTTC. Protein: CASSGTVPQANYGYTF.

DNA for the CDR3: TGTGCCAGCAAGTCAGGGAACCCCTCGGGGACCCAGTACTTC. Encoded protein: CASKSGNPSGTQYF. The chain is built from TRBV6-5 and TRBJ2-5; a weak D match, TRBD1 (5 bases). Germline lookup yields CDR1 MNHEY and CDR2 SVGAGI. V lost 7 bases to trimming and J lost 7 bases, with 19 bases between them. The CDR3 covers 14 residues.

The chain uses TRBV5-1 and TRBJ1-2; D is perhaps TRBD1 (5 bases). Germline CDR1 is SGHRS and CDR2 is YFSETQ. The length of the CDR3 is 13 residues. V gave up 3 bases and J gave up 8 bases, with 14 bases separating them. The CDR3 region is CASSSAGAGGYTF. The CDR3 DNA reads TGCGCCAGCAGCTCTGCCGGGGCGGGAGGCTACACCTTC. The variable domain in full, completed from reference TRBV5-1 and TRBJ1-2, reads KAGVTQTPRYLIKTRGQQVTLSCSPISGHRSVSWYQQTPGQGLQFLFEYFSETQRNKGNFPGRFSGRQFSNSRSEMNVSTLELGDSALYLCASSSAGAGGYTFGSGTRLTVV.

To note about this clone: Sequence at one end of the junction differs from germline and may be a read error. This rearrangement joins TRBV11-2 to TRBJ1-1; D unclear. Germline CDR1 reads SGHAT; CDR2 reads FQNNGV. The CDR3 is made up of 15 amino acids. CDR3 region: CASSLEPGLNTEAFF. The CDR3, as DNA: TGTGCCAGCAGCCTAGAGCCCGGACTGAACACTGAAGCTTTCTTT.

This clone was recorded only once. This chain joins TRBV7-2 and TRBJ2-5; 7 positions agree with TRBD1. CDR1 is SGHTA and CDR2 is FQGNSA in the germline V gene. V gave up 5 bases and J gave up 5 bases; unmatched junction bases: 8. This CDR3 has 14 residues. The DNA for the CDR3 is TGTGCCAGCAGCCCGGGACAGCGAAGGGAGACCCAGTACTTC. Translated: CASSPGQRRETQYF.

V is TRBV28 and J is TRBJ2-6; D is unclear. Germline-derived CDR1 and CDR2 are MDHEN and SYDVKM. The CDR3 totals 16 residues. Trimming took 8 bases from V and 1 from J, leaving 15 bases between them. In DNA form, the CDR3 reads TGTGCCAGCGAGGATTCCGGTGGATCTGGGGCCAACGTCCTGACTTTC. Translating it yields CASEDSGGSGANVLTF.

This chain uses TRBV5-6 with TRBJ2-7, with D tentatively TRBD2 (7 bases). The CDR3 spans 14 residues. V lost 4 bases and J lost 3, with 14 bases in between. CDR1 SGHDT and CDR2 YYEEEE come from the germline V gene. The CDR3 nucleotides read TGTGCCAGCAGCCCGAGGGGGGGTGACTACGAGCAGTACTTC. Translation: CASSPRGGDYEQYF.

Of note for this clone: The sample carries other DNA sequences with the same CDR3. The chain is built from TRBV7-9 and TRBJ2-2; 8 bases match TRBD1. This CDR3 comprises 15 residues. Germline V lookup: CDR1 SEHNR, CDR2 FQNEAQ (reference sequence). V dropped 5 bases and J dropped 4; count of bases not matched to a gene: 6. The CDR3 coding sequence is TGTGCCAGCAGCCCGCCCACAGGGGGCACCGGGGAGCTGTTTTTT. It is translated as CASSPPTGGTGELFF.

This clone has a handful of counts. The genes are TRBV7-2 and TRBJ1-2; TRBD1 might be the D (5 bases). Trimming left V 3 bases short and J 7 bases short, with 9 bases between. The germline gives CDR1 SGHTA, CDR2 FQGNSA. This CDR3 is built from 12 residues. CDR3 residues: CASSFSTAGYTF. The CDR3 nucleotides are TGTGCCAGCAGCTTCTCGACAGCTGGCTACACCTTC.

For this clone: A much larger clone sits a single nucleotide away, making a read error possible. At the DNA level, this CDR3 is encoded by other sequences in the same sample as well. The chain has TRBV2 and TRBJ2-5; 9 bases align to TRBD1. The CDR3 sequence is 13 residues long. The germline V gene encodes CDR1 SNHLY and CDR2 FYNNEI. The CDR3 nucleotides read TGTGCCAGCTGTCCGGGACAGGGAGAGACCCAATACTTC. It yields the protein CASCPGQGETQYF.

The chain carries TRBV29-1 and TRBJ1-1; 7 positions match TRBD1. The ends lost 5 bases at V and 1 base at J; junction bases unmatched: 7. This CDR3 is 14 amino acids long. Germline CDR1 and CDR2: SQVTM and ANQGSEA. This CDR3 reads CSVYRQGENTEAFF. The CDR3 DNA reads TGCAGCGTTTACCGACAGGGAGAGAACACTGAAGCTTTCTTT.

With respect to this clone: A far larger clone is one base from this, pointing to a likely read error. Other DNA sequences within the sample encode an identical CDR3. The genes are TRBV4-2 and TRBJ1-2; D unclear. The CDR3 is 12 amino acids. Germline lookup yields CDR1 LGHNA and CDR2 YNFKEQ. The CDR3 DNA follows: TGTGCCAGCAGTCAAGATGCCTATGGCTACACCTTC. Protein product: CASSQDAYGYTF.

The V and J genes are TRBV30 and TRBJ1-1, with a weak D call TRBD1 (6 bases). CDR3 length: 14 amino acids. CDR1 and CDR2 from the germline V gene are GTSNPN and SVGIG (reference sequence). V gave up 0 bases and J gave up 1 base, with 9 bases separating them. The CDR3 DNA sequence: TGTGCCTGGAGTGTAGGGGGGGGGAACACTGAAGCTTTCTTT. This encodes CAWSVGGGNTEAFF.

The V call is TRBV5-1, the J call TRBJ2-7, with D uncertain. V was cut by 0 bases and J by 0 bases, with 7 bases left in between. The CDR3 is made up of 14 amino acids. Germline V lookup: CDR1 SGHRS, CDR2 YFSETQ. This chain's CDR3 is CASSLGGLSYEQYF. CDR3 DNA sequence: TGCGCCAGCAGCTTGGGTGGCCTCTCCTACGAGCAGTACTTC. The complete variable domain, with remaining parts taken from reference TRBV5-1 and TRBJ2-7, reads KAGVTQTPRYLIKTRGQQVTLSCSPISGHRSVSWYQQTPGQGLQFLFEYFSETQRNKGNFPGRFSGRQFSNSRSEMNVSTLELGDSALYLCASSLGGLSYEQYFGPGTRLTVT.

The V gene is TRBV7-7, the J gene TRBJ2-5, with 9 nucleotides matching TRBD2. CDR1 and CDR2 (germline): SSHAT, FNYEAQ (reference sequence). There are 16 residues in the CDR3. For the CDR3, the DNA is TGTGCTAGCGCTTTCGGCCGAGCGGGGGGTAAAGAGACCCAGTACTTC. It codes for CASAFGRAGGKETQYF.